The sequence of this T cell receptor beta chain was determined in a study of blood T cells in healthy people across ages. Primed by a sample-barcoded 5' primer and a J-beta primer mix, a second PCR proceeded for 7 to 11 cycles. MiXCR, run by TCRdb on the 5' RACE reads, gives a single entry per CDR3 protein. The data show some 690,000 distinct CDR3 sequences, about 20% seen once. CDR1 is MNHEY and CDR2 is SVGAGI in the germline V gene. The trim removed 0 bases at V and 8 bases at J, leaving 18 bases unmatched. CDR3 length equals 19 residues. Input material: blood. The V gene is TRBV6-5, the J gene TRBJ1-4; 7 bases match TRBD1. This sequence was found in an older man in good health. Written as DNA, the CDR3 is TGTGCCAGCAGTTACTCTTATATCTCGCTGGGGACAGTCGTGGAAAAACTGTTTTTT. This codes for CASSYSYISLGTVVEKLFF.